The 26 T cell receptor beta chains below were found in one sample sequenced in a study of blood T cells in healthy people across ages. Combining a sample-barcoded 5' primer with a J-beta primer mix, a second PCR ran for about 6 to 11 cycles. TCRdb ran MiXCR on the 5' RACE reads and lists one entry per CDR3 protein. The table includes roughly 2 million distinct CDR3 sequences, just under 50% detected once. Material for sequencing was blood. These receptors came from a woman aged 40 to 55 in good health.

The CDR3, as DNA: TGTGCCAGCAGTGCGACTAGCGGGGGGTGGAATGAGCAGTTCTTC. Its translation: CASSATSGGWNEQFF. The chain is built from TRBV27 and TRBJ2-1; TRBD2 aligns across 13 bases. This CDR3 contains 15 residues. V was clipped by 5 bases and J by 7 bases; unmatched bases: 5. Germline CDR1 reads MNHEY; CDR2 reads SMNVEV (reference sequence).

The V and J genes are TRBV5-1 and TRBJ1-2; 9 bases agree with TRBD1. V gave up 4 bases and J gave up 6 bases; unmatched junction bases: 7. The CDR3 length is 14 residues. Germline-derived CDR1 and CDR2 are SGHRS and YFSETQ. The CDR3 DNA sequence: TGCGCCAGCAGCGAGAGGACAGGGGAGAATGGCTACACCTTC. The encoded protein is CASSERTGENGYTF.

The chain combines TRBV7-9 with TRBJ1-6; TRBD1 agrees at 10 bases. The CDR3 covers 17 residues. V dropped 2 bases and J dropped 2; count of bases not matched to a gene: 3. Germline CDR1 SEHNR, CDR2 FQNEAQ (reference sequence). The CDR3 bases are TGTGCCAGCAGCTTACCGGGACAGGGGACCTATAATTCACCCCTCCACTTT. Amino acids: CASSLPGQGTYNSPLHF.

The V and J genes are TRBV7-4 and TRBJ2-7; D may be TRBD2 (5 bases). Trimming removed 6 bases at V and 2 bases at J, with 14 bases between. This CDR3 spans 14 amino acids. Germline V gene sequence: CDR1 SGHVT, CDR2 SQSDAQ. CDR3 sequence (DNA): TGTGCCAGCAGACGCGGCACTAGTCCCTACGAGCAGTACTTC. Protein: CASRRGTSPYEQYF.

This clonotype was recorded a few times. This chain uses TRBV10-3 with TRBJ1-2; D gene unclear. The V and J ends lost 7 bases and 8 bases respectively, with 26 bases between them. CDR3 size: 16 residues. The germline CDR1 and CDR2 sequences are ENHRY and SYGVKD. DNA of the CDR3: TGTGCCATCACCGAGGAGAGAAAGGAACTATCAGGCGGCTACACCTTC. This sequence encodes CAITEERKELSGGYTF.

The DNA for the CDR3 is TGTGCCACCAGTGCAGGGAATCAGCCCCAGCATTTT. This encodes CATSAGNQPQHF. The J gene is TRBJ1-5, the V gene TRBV24-1; D is perhaps TRBD1 (5 bases). Germline V gene sequence: CDR1 KGHDR, CDR2 SFDVKD. Trimming stripped 5 bases from V and 4 bases from J, with 5 bases between. The CDR3 has 12 residues.

This chain joins TRBV25-1 and TRBJ2-5, with D uncertain. The last part of the DNA fits TRBJ2-7 better; the J call may be wrong. The length of the CDR3 is 13 residues. CDR1 and CDR2 (germline): MGHDK, SYGVNS. In nucleotides, the CDR3 is TGTGCCAGCAGTGAACCGGGTAGCAGCGAGCAGTACTTC. This encodes CASSEPGSSEQYF.

This clonotype was observed a handful of times. This sequence joins TRBV18 and TRBJ1-4; D is undetermined. Trimming left V 4 bases short and J 5 bases short, with 8 bases between. The CDR3 has 13 amino acids. CDR1 KGHSH and CDR2 LQKENI come from the germline V gene. The CDR3 region is CASSLDTNEKLFF. The CDR3 DNA is TGTGCCAGCTCACTGGATACGAATGAAAAACTGTTTTTT.

This chain joins TRBV29-1 and TRBJ2-7, with TRBD1 matching 8 bases. Germline assignment: CDR1 SQVTM and CDR2 ANQGSEA. V was pared by 6 bases and J by 7 bases, with 14 bases of the junction left unmatched. This CDR3 region has 14 residues. In DNA form, the CDR3 reads TGCAGCGTCGACCGACAGGGGACCTACAATGAGCAGTACTTC. Its translation is CSVDRQGTYNEQYF.

This chain connects TRBV4-3 to TRBJ2-5; D perhaps matches TRBD1 (6 bases). The J call may be wrong; the DNA end is better matched by TRBJ2-1. The CDR3 runs to 17 residues. The germline gives CDR1 LGHNA, CDR2 YSLEER. The CDR3 loop reads CASSQAIGGEYQETQFF. The CDR3 DNA follows: TGCGCCAGCAGCCAAGCGATTGGGGGCGAGTACCAAGAGACCCAGTTCTTC.

The chain uses TRBV9 and TRBJ2-5; perhaps TRBD2 as D (5 bases). The CDR3 extends over 15 amino acids. Germline-derived CDR1 and CDR2 are SGDLS and YYNGEE. Trimming pared 4 bases from V and 7 bases from J, leaving 20 bases between. CDR3 in amino acids: CASSTGDRTTGTQYF. As DNA, the CDR3 is TGTGCCAGCAGCACCGGGGATCGAACGACGGGGACCCAGTACTTC.

A few counts support this clonotype. The V and J genes are TRBV6-6 and TRBJ2-5, with D tentatively TRBD1 (6 bases). The CDR3 sequence is 15 residues long. The germline V and J ends were trimmed by 6 bases and 6 bases, with 20 bases remaining between them. Germline lookup yields CDR1 MNHNY and CDR2 SVGAGI (reference sequence). CDR3 residues: CASRDRSAGLKTQYF. The CDR3 DNA is TGTGCCAGCAGGGACAGATCGGCAGGGCTAAAGACCCAGTACTTC.

This chain connects TRBV14 to TRBJ2-7; 8 bases are a match to TRBD1. This CDR3 comprises 16 residues. CDR1 is SGHDN and CDR2 is FVKESK in the germline V gene. V was clipped by 1 base and J by 7 bases; unmatched bases: 12. In DNA, the CDR3 is TGTGCCAGCAGCCAAGGTCGACAGGGGAGAAGGGATGAGCAGTACTTC. Protein sequence: CASSQGRQGRRDEQYF.

The rearrangement links TRBV4-3 to TRBJ1-2; no definite D call. The germline V gene has CDR1 LGHNA and CDR2 YSLEER. The CDR3 totals 15 residues. V was clipped by 1 base and J by 3 bases, with 12 bases between them. CDR3 in DNA: TGCGCCAGCAGCCAAGGTTATGCGATGGACTATGGCTACACCTTC. The encoded protein is CASSQGYAMDYGYTF.

This clonotype was picked up one time. The chain has TRBV7-9 and TRBJ2-5; 7 bases fit TRBD1. Germline values: CDR1 SEHNR, CDR2 FQNEAQ (reference sequence). CDR3 length: 14 amino acids. Unmatched junction bases numbered 13, after V lost 4 bases and J lost 11 bases. CDR3: CASSYLGTARRQYF. In DNA, the CDR3 is TGTGCCAGCAGCTACCTAGGGACAGCGAGACGGCAGTACTTC.

This chain connects TRBV29-1 to TRBJ1-2; D uncertain. This CDR3 is 14 amino acids long. V was clipped by 7 bases and J by 0 bases, with 15 bases between them. The germline V gene has CDR1 SQVTM and CDR2 ANQGSEA. The CDR3 is CSGRLIGANYGYTF. In DNA, the CDR3 is TGCAGCGGACGGCTAATCGGAGCTAACTATGGCTACACCTTC.

The gene calls are TRBV24-1 and TRBJ2-5; no definite D call. The V gene's germline CDR1 is KGHDR and CDR2 SFDVKD. The CDR3 has 14 amino acids. V dropped 4 bases and J dropped 4 bases, with 12 bases sitting between them. The CDR3 DNA reads as TGTGCCACCAGTGACATAGCCGGAGTAGAGACCCAGTACTTC. Protein: CATSDIAGVETQYF.

This clonotype was counted a few times. The chain carries TRBV9 and TRBJ2-5; 9 positions match TRBD2. Germline V lookup: CDR1 SGDLS, CDR2 YYNGEE. The CDR3 runs to 16 residues. The V gene end was trimmed by 3 bases and the J gene end by 4 bases; junction bases not matched to a gene: 10. The chain's CDR3 is CASSGRAGGRGETQYF. As DNA, the CDR3 is TGTGCCAGCAGCGGACGAGCGGGGGGCCGTGGAGAGACCCAGTACTTC.

V and J are TRBV20-1 and TRBJ1-1, with TRBD1 as a possible D gene (5 bases). Looked up from germline, CDR1 is DFQATT and CDR2 is SNEGSKA (reference sequence). With 5 bases removed from V and 1 base from J, the gap between germline ends came to 11 bases. The CDR3 runs 13 residues. CDR3 DNA sequence: TGCAGTGCTTTCCGGGACCCGAACACTGAAGCTTTCTTT. Encoded protein: CSAFRDPNTEAFF.

The genes are TRBV6-5 and TRBJ1-5; possibly TRBD1 for D (6 bases). The CDR3 consists of 13 residues. Germline assignment: CDR1 MNHEY and CDR2 SVGAGI. The ends were cut back, 8 bases at V and 7 bases at J, with 15 bases in the middle. CDR3 loop: CASGQGWKQPQHF. The CDR3 nucleotides read TGTGCCAGCGGTCAGGGGTGGAAGCAGCCCCAGCATTTT.

CDR3 sequence: CSVYQNEQYF. As DNA, the CDR3 is TGCAGCGTTTATCAAAACGAGCAGTACTTC. This chain links TRBV29-1 with TRBJ2-4; D is unclear. The DNA end is more similar to TRBJ2-7, so the J call may be wrong. The CDR3 runs 10 residues. Looked up from germline, CDR1 is SQVTM and CDR2 is ANQGSEA.

DNA of the CDR3: TGTGCCAGCAGTAAAGCCCCGCTAGGGGCCAACGTCCTGACTTTC. Its translation is CASSKAPLGANVLTF. This chain uses TRBV6-2 or TRBV6-3 with TRBJ2-6; no reliable D call. This CDR3 region has 15 residues. Germline V gene lookup returns CDR1 MNHEY and CDR2 SVGEGT. V lost 5 bases and J lost 4, with 12 bases in between.

The chain links TRBV29-1 to TRBJ2-1, with TRBD2 matching 14 bases. The CDR3 consists of 17 residues. Unmatched junction bases numbered 10, after V lost 7 bases and J lost 2 bases. Germline V gene sequence: CDR1 SQVTM, CDR2 ANQGSEA. CDR3 DNA: TGCAGCGCCGGACAGAGACTAGCGGGGGGGCCCTACAATGAGCAGTTCTTC. It specifies CSAGQRLAGGPYNEQFF.

This chain connects TRBV11-2 to TRBJ2-3; 8 bases fit TRBD2. V was pared by 8 bases and J by 2 bases, with 3 bases of the junction left unmatched. CDR3 length: 13 amino acids. Germline V gene sequence: CDR1 SGHAT, CDR2 FQNNGV. In DNA, the CDR3 is TGTGCCAGCGGAGCGGGGGCCACAGATACGCAGTATTTT. This gives the protein CASGAGATDTQYF.

This clonotype came up a few times. The CDR3 is CASTLGEGVFYEQYF. The CDR3 coding sequence is TGTGCCAGCACCCTTGGAGAGGGAGTCTTCTACGAGCAGTACTTC. This chain links TRBV6-2 or TRBV6-3 with TRBJ2-7; D might be TRBD2 (5 bases). This CDR3 is 15 amino acids long. V dropped 7 bases and J dropped 3 bases, with 19 bases sitting between them. Per the germline V gene, CDR1 is MNHEY and CDR2 is SVGEGT.

The rearrangement links TRBV11-2 to TRBJ1-3; 8 positions match TRBD1. CDR1 is SGHAT, CDR2 FQNNGV, per germline. The junction had 12 bases not matched to a gene; V was cut back by 8 bases and J by 6 bases. The CDR3 spans 15 residues. For the CDR3, the DNA is TGTGCCAGCGAGCTTGTGGGACAGGCCCCAAACACCATATATTTT. Protein sequence: CASELVGQAPNTIYF.